Presented here are 17 T cell receptor delta chains from one specimen sequenced in a study of gamma-delta chains in newborns, infants, children. TCRdb redid clone calling on the reads using CATT. The repertoire has over 2,000 delta-chain clones, approximately 1.6% of them found once; the top ten carry almost 35%. What was sequenced was blood. The receptors shown here come from a child who was a newborn, infant or young child, either healthy, febrile or measles-vaccinated (not recorded which).

This clone is medium-sized (0.01 to 0.1%). The rearrangement joins TRDV1 to TRDJ1, with a possible D match to TRDD2 (5 bases). This CDR3 is 20 amino acids long. Germline assignment: CDR1 TSWWSYY and CDR2 QGS. V was shortened by 1 base and J by 0 bases, with 24 bases between the two germline ends. In nucleotides, the CDR3 is TGTGCTCTTGGGGAACCTACGTTGGGACCACCCCTACCGTACACCGATAAACTCATCTTT. As protein: CALGEPTLGPPLPYTDKLIF.

By share, this clone counts as medium-sized (0.01 to 0.1%). The rearrangement uses TRDV3 and TRDJ1; a weak D match, TRDD2 (6 bases). V was clipped by 4 bases and J by 0 bases, with 27 bases between them. There are 18 residues in the CDR3. Germline V CDR1 and CDR2: TVYSNPD, GDNSRS (reference sequence). DNA for the CDR3: TGTGCCTCCCTTGGCCTTCCCCTCGATTGGCCAAACACCGATAAACTCATCTTT. It encodes CASLGLPLDWPNTDKLIF.

As for this clone: The protein in TCRdb stems from a much larger clone and differs at residue 7 from this DNA's translation, likely a read error; here the protein is translated from the DNA. V gene TRDV1 combines with J gene TRDJ1; TRDD2 matches at 8 bases. Germline CDR1 is TSWWSYY and CDR2 is QGS. The length of the CDR3 is 20 residues. The V segment lost 1 base and the J segment 4 bases; nucleotides outside the gene matches: 20. The CDR3 region is CALGEPRGLPRAWGLDKLIF. The CDR3 coding sequence is TGTGCTCTTGGGGAACCCCGAGGCCTTCCTAGGGCCTGGGGACTCGATAAACTCATCTTT.

A word on this clone: A far larger clone differs by one base, so this is likely a read error. This same CDR3 is encoded by further DNA sequences in the sample. The chain joins TRDV1 to TRDJ1, with TRDD3 matching 12 bases. CDR3 length: 19 amino acids. Germline CDR1 TSWWSYY, CDR2 QGS. With 2 bases clipped from V and 8 bases from J, the junction kept 18 bases outside the gene matches. The CDR3 DNA reads as TGTGCTCTTGGGGAAGGGAGCTACGAACTGGGGGATACAGGGGACAAACTCATCTTT. It codes for CALGEGSYELGDTGDKLIF.

This clone ranks as medium-sized. This chain's CDR3 is CALGDQRGLLPPLTGGYASPDKLIF. CDR3 bases: TGTGCTCTTGGGGATCAAAGGGGCCTCCTACCTCCTCTTACTGGGGGATACGCTTCTCCCGATAAACTCATCTTT. The chain combines TRDV1 with TRDJ1, with 13 positions matching TRDD3. Trimming at V came to 3 bases and at J to 3 bases, leaving 31 bases not matched to a gene. The CDR3 covers 25 residues. CDR1 TSWWSYY and CDR2 QGS come from the germline V gene.

V is TRDV3 and J is TRDJ1; D might be TRDD3 (7 bases). As TCRdb names no J gene, one was assigned here on the basis of a DNA match to germline. The CDR3 sequence is 20 residues long. Germline values: CDR1 TVYSNPD, CDR2 GDNSRS (reference sequence). V gave up 5 bases and J gave up 0 bases, with 34 bases separating them. The CDR3 sequence is CALRVSYWGSETPYTDKLIF. The CDR3 DNA reads TGTGCCCTGCGTGTCTCCTACTGGGGATCCGAGACCCCGTACACCGATAAACTCATCTTT.

Only a few counts were recorded for this clone. A much larger clonotype is one base distant, so this may be a read error. The rearrangement links TRDV1 to TRDJ1; TRDD3 agrees at 13 bases. Germline CDR1 and CDR2: TSWWSYY and QGS. CDR3 length: 24 residues. V lost 0 bases and J lost 8; bases outside the gene matches: 30. The CDR3 nucleotides read TGTGCTCTTGGGGAACTAGGTAGGTTCCCGGAGAGTTCGCTACGGACTGGGGGATACGTCAAACTCATCTTT. Protein: CALGELGRFPESSLRTGGYVKLIF.

Turning to this clone: TCRdb records a much larger clone's protein for this DNA, with a difference at residue 5 that likely arises from a read error; the protein given is the translation of the DNA. V usage is TRDV1 and J usage is TRDJ1, with 11 bases aligning to TRDD3. V dropped 4 bases and J dropped 11; count of bases not matched to a gene: 24. CDR1 is TSWWSYY and CDR2 is QGS in the germline V gene. This CDR3 spans 19 amino acids. CDR3 sequence: CALGGRPIPRGGYAVRLIF. The CDR3 DNA reads TGTGCTCTTGGGGGCAGGCCGATTCCCCGTGGGGGATACGCCGTACGGCTCATCTTT.

This clone is deemed medium-sized. This same CDR3 is encoded by further DNA sequences in the sample. The V gene is TRDV1, the J gene TRDJ3; D remains unclear. CDR3 length equals 18 residues. The ends were cut back, 7 bases at V and 1 base at J, with 17 bases in the middle. Germline V gives CDR1 TSWWSYY, CDR2 QGS. Here the CDR3 DNA reads TGTGCTCTTGCTCATCGTACTCTACCATCCTGGGACACCCGACAGATGTTTTTC. The encoded protein is CALAHRTLPSWDTRQMFF.

Turning to this clone: This likely reflects a read error, since a far larger clone is one base away. CDR3 coding DNA: TGTGCTCTTGGGGAGCCACCTTCCCCCCTTTTAATCCGGGGGATACGCTACGCCGATAAACTCATCTTT. This codes for CALGEPPSPLLIRGIRYADKLIF. The J gene is TRDJ1, the V gene TRDV1; 10 positions match TRDD3. V gave up 3 bases and J gave up 3 bases; unmatched junction bases: 28. The length of the CDR3 is 23 residues. Germline V CDR1 and CDR2: TSWWSYY, QGS.

This clone was seen only a few times. The TCRdb protein, from a much larger clone, departs from this DNA's translation at residue 13, likely by read error; the protein shown derives from the DNA. This chain uses TRDV1 with TRDJ1; 7 positions match TRDD3. This CDR3 is 21 amino acids long. Per the germline V gene, CDR1 is TSWWSYY and CDR2 is QGS. With 0 bases clipped from V and 6 bases from J, the junction kept 25 bases outside the gene matches. In DNA form, the CDR3 reads TGTGCTCTTGGGGAACTGGCTCTCCCATCCCGATGCATTTTGGGGGAGAATAAACTCATCTTT. It specifies CALGELALPSRCILGENKLIF.

The table lists this clone with a few counts. Translating this DNA gives a protein that differs at residue 17 from the TCRdb one, which belongs to a much larger clone; a read error is likely, and the protein shown is this translation. J is TRDJ1 and V is TRDV1; maybe TRDD3 (5 bases). CDR1 and CDR2 from the germline V gene are TSWWSYY and QGS. The CDR3 consists of 19 residues. The V and J ends lost 0 bases and 13 bases respectively, with 33 bases between them. Written as DNA, the CDR3 is TGTGCTCTTGGGGAACTATGGTTTCCGAGGATAGATTTCCCTGTTGGACCCATCTTT. Protein product: CALGELWFPRIDFPVGPIF.

This clone rates as medium-sized. The chain joins TRDV1 to TRDJ1, with 8 bases that match TRDD3. The CDR3 covers 18 residues. The germline V gene encodes CDR1 TSWWSYY and CDR2 QGS. J was trimmed by 0 bases and V by 1 base; bases with no gene match: 10. The CDR3 region is CALGEPNLGELYTDKLIF. CDR3 DNA: TGTGCTCTTGGGGAACCGAACCTGGGGGAGTTGTACACCGATAAACTCATCTTT.

With regard to this clone: TCRdb's listed protein matches a much larger clone and diverges from this DNA's translation at residue 4, likely through a read error; the protein shown comes from the DNA. V usage is TRDV2 and J usage is TRDJ1; 7 bases are shared with TRDD3. The CDR3 extends over 18 amino acids. Germline V gene data show CDR1 as GEAIGNYY and CDR2 as EKD. The DNA of the CDR3 is TGTGCCTGTGTCACCGAGAATCGGGATACATCGTACACCGATAAACTCATCTTT. It codes for CACVTENRDTSYTDKLIF.

A remark on this clone: This likely traces to a read error, being one base from a far larger clone. Other DNA sequences from this sample encode an identical CDR3 as well. The chain is built from TRDV2 and TRDJ1, with TRDD3 matching over 8 bases. The germline gives CDR1 GEAIGNYY, CDR2 EKD. The CDR3 length is 16 residues. The CDR3 reads CACGPGGRRHTDKLIF. CDR3 bases: TGTGCATGTGGACCTGGGGGACGCCGCCACACCGATAAACTCATCTTT.

To note about this clone: With a far larger clone one base away, a read error is the likely cause. Additional DNA sequences in this sample encode the identical CDR3. In DNA form, the CDR3 reads TGTGCTCTTGGGGAAGTCCAATCATACCCAGTGGGGGATACAGGGTACACCGATAAACTCATCTTT. It translates to CALGEVQSYPVGDTGYTDKLIF. The chain recombines TRDV1 with TRDJ1, with TRDD3 matching 10 bases. J gave up 0 bases and V 2 bases, and 21 bases lay outside the gene matches. This CDR3 has 22 residues. From germline, CDR1 is TSWWSYY and CDR2 QGS.

This clone has just a few counts. This DNA translates differently at residue 16 from the TCRdb protein, which is that of a much larger clone; a read error is likely, and the protein shown is the DNA's own translation. The chain combines TRDV1 with TRDJ1, with 13 bases that match TRDD3. The CDR3 covers 21 residues. Germline V lookup: CDR1 TSWWSYY, CDR2 QGS. Trimming removed 2 bases from V and 4 bases from J; junction bases left unmatched: 19. The CDR3 spells CALGENPPTTGGYEAIDKLIF. CDR3 DNA: TGTGCTCTTGGGGAAAACCCCCCTACGACTGGGGGATACGAGGCCATCGATAAACTCATCTTT.